This T cell receptor (beta chain) was found in a study of T cells in Graves' hyperthyroidism and ophthalmopathy. On the study more broadly: Once the initial diagnosis was made, peripheral blood was obtained before any treatment. Overall study findings and caveats: From stable hyperthyroidism, ophthalmopathy was separated by a 13 V-J model. Onset of ophthalmopathy came a median roughly 6 months after the model predicted it.

Amplification of TCR beta CDR3 regions used RNA as the template. A set of HTBI primers served as the primers for a first-round RT-PCR of the TCR CDR3. TCRdb itself ran the multiplex PCR reads through MiXCR, one entry per CDR3 protein. The table has around 610,000 distinct CDR3 sequences, roughly 15% seen once. For ophthalmopathy patients, the Clinical Activity Score was at least 3 and the NOSPECS grade at least 4; duration was under 3 months. Looked up from germline, CDR1 is LNHDA and CDR2 is SQIVND (reference sequence). This CDR3 spans 10 amino acids. Between the trimmed V and J ends, which lost 6 bases and 3 bases, there was a span of 2 bases. This clonotype has a count of ten or more. Antigen specificity is unknown.

The sequence was obtained from a woman in her 40s with Graves' ophthalmopathy. The source material was blood. The rearrangement uses TRBV19 and TRBJ1-2; the D is unclear. The CDR3, as DNA: TGTGCCAGTAGGGACTATGGCTACACCTTC. Its translation: CASRDYGYTF.